Shown below are 26 T cell receptor beta chains from a single sample sequenced in a study of T cell responses to AZD1222 COVID-19 vaccine. Profiling relied on immunoSEQ multiplex PCR, and the TCRdb table lists in-frame clones only, not all of them. The sample has approximately 170,000 clones, around 85% seen once. Sequenced here: peripheral blood, sampled 28 days after the second AZD1222 dose. The receptors here all came from an adult who received the AZD1222 COVID-19 vaccine.

CDR3 sequence (DNA): TGTGCCAGCACCGGAGGAGGGACGACCCACAATGAGCAGTTCTTC. This gives the protein CASTGGGTTHNEQFF. V usage is TRBV2 and J usage is TRBJ2-1; a possible D gene is TRBD2 (6 bases). Trimming took 7 bases from V and 5 from J, leaving 18 bases between them. The germline V gene has CDR1 SNHLY and CDR2 FYNNEI. The CDR3 runs 15 residues. The complete variable domain, with remaining parts taken from reference TRBV2 and TRBJ2-1, reads EPEVTQTPSHQVTQMGQEVILRCVPISNHLYFYWYRQILGQKVEFLVSFYNNEISEKSEIFDDQFSVERPDGSNFTLKIRSTKLEDSAMYFCASTGGGTTHNEQFFGPGTRLTVL.

CDR3 amino acids: CASSLALGFDNSPLHF. For the CDR3, the DNA is TGCGCCAGCAGCTTGGCTCTTGGTTTCGATAATTCACCCCTCCACTTT. The chain links TRBV5-1 to TRBJ1-6; D is unclear. The CDR3 has 16 residues. V was clipped by 0 bases and J by 5 bases, with 12 bases between them. Germline lookup yields CDR1 SGHRS and CDR2 YFSETQ.

This chain links TRBV18 with TRBJ2-7, with a possible D match to TRBD1 (6 bases). Per the germline V gene, CDR1 is KGHSH and CDR2 is LQKENI. Trimming removed 3 bases from V and 4 bases from J, with 10 bases in between. The CDR3 has 13 residues. The CDR3 reads CASSPGHSYEQYF. As DNA, the CDR3 is TGTGCCAGCTCACCGGGACATTCGTACGAGCAGTACTTC. Variable domain in full (rest from reference TRBV18 and TRBJ2-7): NAGVMQNPRHLVRRRGQEARLRCSPMKGHSHVYWYRQLPEEGLKFMVYLQKENIIDESGMPKERFSAEFPKEGPSILRIQQVVRGDSAAYFCASSPGHSYEQYFGPGTRLTVT.

The chain has TRBV7-8 and TRBJ2-1; 7 positions agree with TRBD1. The CDR3 totals 15 residues. In germline, CDR1 is SGHVS, CDR2 FQNEAQ. V was pared by 2 bases and J by 5 bases, with 6 bases of the junction left unmatched. This CDR3 reads CASSLWAGGNNEQFF. The CDR3 DNA follows: TGTGCCAGCAGCTTATGGGCAGGGGGTAACAATGAGCAGTTCTTC. Full variable domain (rest looked up from reference TRBV7-8 and TRBJ2-1): GAGVSQSPRYKVAKRGQDVALRCDPISGHVSLFWYQQALGQGPEFLTYFQNEAQLDKSGLPSDRFFAERPEGSVSTLKIQRTQQEDSAVYLCASSLWAGGNNEQFFGPGTRLTVL.

The chain carries TRBV3-1 (or the pseudogene TRBV3-2) and TRBJ1-3; tentative D call: TRBD1 (5 bases). The V end lost 1 base, the J end lost 8 bases, and 15 bases lay between the germline ends. Germline V gene data show CDR1 as LGHDT and CDR2 as YNNKEL (reference sequence). CDR3 length: 15 residues. The CDR3 sequence is CASSQVISGGDTIYF. Written as DNA, the CDR3 is TGTGCCAGCAGCCAAGTAATTTCCGGAGGGGACACCATATATTTT.

The chain uses TRBV11-2 and TRBJ1-2, with D possibly matching TRBD1 (6 bases). This CDR3 is 15 amino acids long. V was cut by 0 bases and J by 4 bases, with 12 bases left in between. CDR1 and CDR2 (germline): SGHAT, FQNNGV. The CDR3, as DNA: TGTGCCAGCAGCTTAGAACCAGGGGTTGGCTATGGCTACACCTTC. This codes for CASSLEPGVGYGYTF.

This clone appeared a few times. The identical CDR3 is also encoded by other nucleotide sequences in the sample. The V gene is TRBV5-1, the J gene TRBJ2-5; no firm D call. The germline V gene encodes CDR1 SGHRS and CDR2 YFSETQ. Trimming shortened V by 3 bases and J by 4 bases, and 4 bases separated the two germline ends. The CDR3 covers 11 residues. In DNA form, the CDR3 reads TGCGCCAGCAGCTCAGGAGAGACCCAGTACTTC. This sequence encodes CASSSGETQYF.

V usage is TRBV5-5 and J usage is TRBJ1-4, with 9 bases identical to TRBD1. CDR1 is SGHKS and CDR2 is YYEKEE in the germline V gene (reference sequence). There are 16 residues in the CDR3. The trim removed 5 bases at V and 6 bases at J, leaving 11 bases unmatched. CDR3 region: CASSFGMGQGHEKLFF. In nucleotides, the CDR3 is TGTGCCAGCAGTTTCGGGATGGGACAGGGTCATGAAAAACTGTTTTTT.

The V gene is TRBV14, the J gene TRBJ2-7; D is unresolved. Trimming took 1 base from V and 2 from J, leaving 9 bases between them. The germline CDR1 and CDR2 sequences are SGHDN and FVKESK. This CDR3 has 14 amino acids. CDR3 sequence reads: CASSQVAAAYEQYF. The CDR3 coding sequence is TGTGCCAGCAGCCAAGTCGCAGCAGCCTACGAGCAGTACTTC.

This rearrangement joins TRBV25-1 to TRBJ1-2; D is possibly TRBD1 (6 bases). Trimming pared 8 bases from V and 1 base from J, leaving 14 bases between. CDR1 is MGHDK, CDR2 SYGVNS, per germline. The CDR3 is made up of 14 amino acids. CDR3 amino acids: CASSGGQFNYGYTF. CDR3 nucleotide sequence: TGTGCCAGCTCGGGGGGGCAGTTTAACTATGGCTACACCTTC.

The rearrangement links TRBV5-1 to TRBJ2-7, with a possible D match to TRBD1 (6 bases). Trimming took 5 bases from V and 3 from J, leaving 18 bases between them. Germline values: CDR1 SGHRS, CDR2 YFSETQ. This CDR3 spans 15 amino acids. Here the CDR3 DNA reads TGCGCCAGCAGTATAACAGGGAGTACTTACTACGAGCAGTACTTC. The encoded protein is CASSITGSTYYEQYF. Drawing the rest from reference TRBV5-1 and TRBJ2-7, the complete variable domain is KAGVTQTPRYLIKTRGQQVTLSCSPISGHRSVSWYQQTPGQGLQFLFEYFSETQRNKGNFPGRFSGRQFSNSRSEMNVSTLELGDSALYLCASSITGSTYYEQYFGPGTRLTVT.

This clone turned up a few times. The chain joins TRBV24-1 to TRBJ1-5; perhaps TRBD1 as D (5 bases). Per the germline V gene, CDR1 is KGHDR and CDR2 is SFDVKD. Trimming took 5 bases from V and 7 from J, leaving 20 bases between them. The length of the CDR3 is 16 residues. The CDR3 DNA reads as TGTGCCACCAGTGCCAACGGACAAATTTTCTCGCAGCCCCAGCATTTT. It translates to CATSANGQIFSQPQHF.

The chain couples TRBV3-1 (or the pseudogene TRBV3-2) to TRBJ1-5; D is perhaps TRBD1 (6 bases). Trimming took off 3 bases at V and 4 bases at J, with 22 bases between the two ends. CDR1 LGHDT and CDR2 YNNKEL come from the germline V gene (reference sequence). The CDR3 runs 18 residues. The CDR3: CASSQGRDGQLRNQPQHF. The DNA for the CDR3 is TGTGCCAGCAGCCAGGGCCGAGACGGACAGTTACGGAATCAGCCCCAGCATTTT.

The rearrangement uses TRBV7-9 and TRBJ2-1; D remains unclear. Per the germline V gene, CDR1 is SEHNR and CDR2 is FQNEAQ (reference sequence). This CDR3 comprises 10 residues. Trimming took 7 bases from V and 7 from J, leaving 5 bases between them. The CDR3 region has the DNA TGTGCCAGCACAGGAAATGAGCAGTTCTTC. Translated: CASTGNEQFF.

This clone was observed once. The chain couples TRBV5-6 to TRBJ1-3; a weak D match, TRBD1 (5 bases). Germline V gives CDR1 SGHDT, CDR2 YYEEEE. The CDR3 covers 15 residues. The V end was cut by 3 bases, the J end by 0 bases, with 10 bases between. CDR3 DNA: TGTGCCAGCAGCTCAGACAGTAGCTCTGGAAACACCATATATTTT. Amino acid sequence: CASSSDSSSGNTIYF.

The chain joins TRBV5-1 to TRBJ1-5, with D maybe TRBD1 (6 bases). Germline assignment: CDR1 SGHRS and CDR2 YFSETQ. CDR3 size: 12 residues. V was cut by 8 bases and J by 5 bases, with 11 bases left in between. The CDR3 DNA sequence: TGCGCCAGTCGACAGGCCGATCAGCCCCAGCATTTT. Its translation: CASRQADQPQHF.

This clone was counted a single time. The chain joins TRBV12-3 or TRBV12-4 to TRBJ1-4, with D unresolved. This CDR3 contains 12 residues. Trimming cost V 3 bases and J 12 bases, with 11 bases left between them. The CDR3 nucleotides read TGTGCCAGCAGTTTGAGGGCAACTGAACTGTTTTTT. It translates to CASSLRATELFF.

J is TRBJ1-4 and V is TRBV6-5; TRBD1 matches 8 bases. Germline CDR1 MNHEY, CDR2 SVGAGI. This CDR3 contains 13 residues. Trimming cost V 7 bases and J 7 bases; bases outside gene matches: 5. The DNA of the CDR3 is TGTGCCAGCAACAGGGGGGTCGGTGAAAAACTGTTTTTT. Encoded protein: CASNRGVGEKLFF.

For the CDR3, the DNA is TGTGCCATCAGTGACCGGCAGGGGGTTGTGGGCACCGGGGAGCTGTTTTTT. Protein: CAISDRQGVVGTGELFF. The chain has TRBV10-3 and TRBJ2-2; 7 nucleotides match TRBD1. The germline CDR1 and CDR2 sequences are ENHRY and SYGVKD. V lost 3 bases and J lost 4; bases outside the gene matches: 11. The CDR3 runs to 17 residues.

The rearrangement joins TRBV12-1 to TRBJ2-5; the DNA was not compared with TRBD2, the D call given in the table. TRBV12-1 is an annotated pseudogene. There are 11 residues in the CDR3. CDR3 amino acids: CDGRDQETQYF. For the CDR3, the DNA is TGTGACGGACGGGATCAAGAGACCCAGTACTTC.

The rearrangement links TRBV7-9 to TRBJ1-2; TRBD1 might be the D (5 bases). Looked up from germline, CDR1 is SEHNR and CDR2 is FQNEAQ (reference sequence). Trimming stripped 6 bases from V and 4 bases from J, with 12 bases between. The CDR3 consists of 13 residues. Here the CDR3 reads CASSGSGPYGYTF. The CDR3 DNA sequence: TGTGCCAGCAGTGGGTCAGGGCCCTATGGCTACACCTTC.

This chain connects TRBV3-1 (or the pseudogene TRBV3-2) to TRBJ2-4; D is ambiguous. Looked up from germline, CDR1 is LGHDT and CDR2 is YNNKEL (reference sequence). There are 13 residues in the CDR3. Trimming left V 3 bases short and J 4 bases short, with 7 bases between. The CDR3 sequence: CASSQGSKNIQYF. Here the CDR3 DNA reads TGTGCCAGCAGCCAGGGCTCAAAAAACATTCAGTACTTC.

The chain uses TRBV7-2 and TRBJ1-1; D is uncertain. The CDR3 consists of 14 residues. Looked up from germline, CDR1 is SGHTA and CDR2 is FQGNSA. V lost 7 bases and J 2 bases, leaving 14 bases between the germline ends. CDR3 in amino acids: CASTFRAGNTEAFF. The CDR3, as DNA: TGTGCCAGCACCTTCCGGGCGGGCAACACTGAAGCTTTCTTT.

The chain combines TRBV14 with TRBJ2-1, with unresolved D. CDR3 length: 14 residues. Germline CDR1 SGHDN, CDR2 FVKESK. Trimming took off 1 base at V and 10 bases at J, with 14 bases between the two ends. CDR3 in amino acids: CASSQGRLSVEQFF. Written as DNA, the CDR3 is TGTGCCAGCAGCCAAGGGCGGTTGTCCGTAGAGCAGTTCTTC. Based on the CDR3 plus reference TRBV14 and TRBJ2-1, the full variable domain is EAGVTQFPSHSVIEKGQTVTLRCDPISGHDNLYWYRRVMGKEIKFLLHFVKESKQDESGMPNNRFLAERTGGTYSTLKVQPAELEDSGVYFCASSQGRLSVEQFFGPGTRLTVL.

J is TRBJ2-7 and V is TRBV6-5; TRBD2 is a possible D gene (6 bases). V lost 6 bases to trimming and J lost 3 bases, with 18 bases between them. The CDR3 spans 15 residues. Germline V CDR1 and CDR2: MNHEY, SVGAGI. The CDR3 DNA reads as TGTGCCAGCAGCGACGGGGGTATAGGGAACTACGAGCAGTACTTC. This translates into CASSDGGIGNYEQYF.

This clone was observed a single time. The chain has TRBV21-1 and TRBJ1-5; whether TRBD1, the table's D call, matches the DNA was not checked. TRBV21-1 represents a pseudogene. This CDR3 spans 16 amino acids. In nucleotides, the CDR3 is TGTGCCACCAATCATTGGACACACTATAGCAATCAGCCCCAGCATTTT. Translating gives CATNHWTHYSNQPQHF.